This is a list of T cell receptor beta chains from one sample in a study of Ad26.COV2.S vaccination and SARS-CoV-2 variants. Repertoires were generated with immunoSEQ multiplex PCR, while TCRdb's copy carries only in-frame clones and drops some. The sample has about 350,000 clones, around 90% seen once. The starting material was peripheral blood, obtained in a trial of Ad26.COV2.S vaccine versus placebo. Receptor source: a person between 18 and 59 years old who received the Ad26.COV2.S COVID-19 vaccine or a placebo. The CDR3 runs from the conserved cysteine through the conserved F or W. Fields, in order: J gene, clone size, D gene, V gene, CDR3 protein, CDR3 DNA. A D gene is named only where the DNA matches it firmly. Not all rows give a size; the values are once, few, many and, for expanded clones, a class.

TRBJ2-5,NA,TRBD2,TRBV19,CASSTSGGPGRETQYF,TGTGCCAGTAGTACTAGCGGGGGCCCAGGGCGAGAGACCCAGTACTTC
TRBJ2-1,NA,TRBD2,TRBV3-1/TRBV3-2,CASSQGLADNEQFF,TGTGCCAGCAGCCAAGGTCTAGCGGACAATGAGCAGTTCTTC
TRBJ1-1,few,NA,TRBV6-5,CASRTEFTEAFF,TGTGCCAGCAGGACAGAATTCACTGAAGCTTTCTTT
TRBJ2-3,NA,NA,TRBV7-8,CASSFMERDTQYF,TGTGCCAGCAGCTTTATGGAGAGAGATACGCAGTATTTT
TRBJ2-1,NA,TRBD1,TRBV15,CATSRRGGQGAYNEQFF,TGTGCCACCAGCAGGAGGGGTGGGCAGGGGGCATACAATGAGCAGTTCTTC
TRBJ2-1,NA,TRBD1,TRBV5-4,CASSHRWDRVNEQFF,TGTGCCAGCAGCCATCGATGGGACAGGGTAAATGAGCAGTTCTTC
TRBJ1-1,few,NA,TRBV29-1,CSANSGLGATEAFF,TGCAGCGCCAACTCAGGGCTAGGGGCGACTGAAGCTTTCTTT
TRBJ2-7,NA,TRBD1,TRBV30,CAWSGDRNYEQYF,TGTGCCTGGAGTGGGGACAGGAACTACGAGCAGTACTTC
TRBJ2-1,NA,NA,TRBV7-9,CASSLVRDHLVEQFF,TGTGCCAGCAGCTTAGTCCGGGACCACCTCGTCGAGCAGTTCTTC
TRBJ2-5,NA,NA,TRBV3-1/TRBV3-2,CASSQVRGRETQYF,TGTGCCAGCAGCCAAGTGCGGGGGCGAGAGACCCAGTACTTC
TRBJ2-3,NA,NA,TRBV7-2,CASSLGLGSTDTQYF,TGTGCCAGCAGCTTAGGGTTAGGGAGTACAGATACGCAGTATTTT
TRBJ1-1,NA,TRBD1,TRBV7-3,CASSSGTGNTEAFF,TGTGCCAGCAGCTCGGGGACAGGGAACACTGAAGCTTTCTTT
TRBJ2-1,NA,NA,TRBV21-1,CASSKSQRGYNEQFF,TGTGCCAGCAGCAAAAGCCAGCGGGGGTACAATGAGCAGTTCTTC
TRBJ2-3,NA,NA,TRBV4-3,CARRNTCTDTQYF,TGCGCTCGCAGGAATACTTGCACAGATACGCAGTATTTT
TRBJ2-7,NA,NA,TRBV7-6,CASSSYLDRDLLF,TGTGCCAGCAGCTCCTATTTGGACAGAGATCTTTTATTC
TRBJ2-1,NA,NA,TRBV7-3,CASTSSGIANEQFF,TGTGCCAGCACCTCATCCGGGATAGCGAATGAGCAGTTCTTC
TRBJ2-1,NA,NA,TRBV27,CASSPTAYNEQFF,TGTGCCAGCAGCCCGACCGCTTACAATGAGCAGTTCTTC
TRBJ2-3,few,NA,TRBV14,CASSQESSLGYRADTQYF,TGTGCCAGCAGCCAGGAAAGCTCACTTGGGTACCGGGCTGATACGCAGTATTTT
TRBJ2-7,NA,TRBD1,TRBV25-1,CASSTRDRSPYEQYF,TGTGCCAGCAGTACCCGGGACAGGTCTCCCTACGAGCAGTACTTC
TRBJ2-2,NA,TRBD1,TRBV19,CASSLAKGTGLLTGELFF,TGTGCCAGTAGCCTAGCGAAGGGGACAGGCCTACTAACCGGGGAGCTGTTTTTT
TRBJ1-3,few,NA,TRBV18,CASSPSGGARGNTIYF,TGTGCCAGCTCACCATCCGGGGGGGCGCGAGGAAACACCATATATTTT
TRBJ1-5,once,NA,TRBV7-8,CASSLGFGQPQHF,TGTGCCAGCAGCTTAGGGTTCGGTCAGCCCCAGCATTTT
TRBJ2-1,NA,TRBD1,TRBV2,CASRAGQGGIEQFF,TGTGCCAGCAGGGCGGGACAGGGGGGTATTGAGCAGTTCTTC
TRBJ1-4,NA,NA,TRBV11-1,CASSLVTDEKLFF,TGTGCCAGCAGCTTAGTGACGGACGAAAAACTGTTTTTT
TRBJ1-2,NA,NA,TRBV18,CASSPPIVHGYTF,TGTGCCAGCTCACCACCGATCGTTCATGGCTACACCTTC
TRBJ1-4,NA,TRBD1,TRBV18,CASSLGTGKFEKLFF,TGTGCCAGCTCACTCGGGACAGGGAAGTTCGAAAAACTGTTTTTT
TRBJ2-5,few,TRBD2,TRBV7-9,CASSFGLAGGQETQYF,TGTGCCAGCAGCTTCGGACTAGCGGGGGGGCAAGAGACCCAGTACTTC
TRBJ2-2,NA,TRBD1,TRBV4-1,CASSLGTGRATGELFF,TGCGCCAGCAGCCTTGGGACAGGGCGGGCAACCGGGGAGCTGTTTTTT
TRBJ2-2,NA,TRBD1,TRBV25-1,CASSLLTGMNTGELFF,TGTGCCAGCAGCCTACTGACAGGGATGAACACCGGGGAGCTGTTTTTT
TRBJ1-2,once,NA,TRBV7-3,CASSADVAGYTF,TGTGCCAGCAGCGCTGATGTGGCTGGCTACACCTTC
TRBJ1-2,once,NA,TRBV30,CAWSVPGNYGYTF,TGTGCCTGGAGTGTACCCGGGAACTATGGCTACACCTTC
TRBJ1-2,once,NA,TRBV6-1,CASSEATIYF,TGTGCCAGCAGTGAAGCGACCATTTACTTC
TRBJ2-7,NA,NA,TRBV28,CASSHPSEPLTSSYEQYF,TGTGCCAGCAGTCACCCTAGCGAACCTCTAACTAGCTCCTACGAGCAGTACTTC
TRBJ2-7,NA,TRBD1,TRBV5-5,CASSQTGRSGGEQYF,TGTGCCAGCAGCCAGACAGGGAGAAGCGGTGGCGAGCAGTACTTC
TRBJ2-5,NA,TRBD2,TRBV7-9,CASSLRAGLPTGETQYF,TGTGCCAGCAGCTTAAGAGCGGGGCTTCCTACGGGAGAGACCCAGTACTTC
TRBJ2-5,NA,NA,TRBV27,CASSFNRAQETQYF,TGTGCCAGCAGTTTTAACCGGGCCCAAGAGACCCAGTACTTC
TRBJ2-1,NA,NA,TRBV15,CATSREGGVGDEQFF,TGTGCCACCAGCAGAGAAGGGGGAGTGGGCGATGAGCAGTTCTTC
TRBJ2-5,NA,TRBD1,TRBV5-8,CASSFHRGGTQYF,TGTGCCAGCAGCTTTCACAGGGGCGGGACCCAGTACTTC
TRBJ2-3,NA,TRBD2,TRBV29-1,CSVANLAGTPDTQYF,TGCAGCGTTGCGAACCTAGCGGGCACCCCAGATACGCAGTATTTT
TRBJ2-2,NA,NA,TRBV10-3,CAISETHPLQGGGELFF,TGTGCCATCAGTGAGACCCACCCATTACAGGGCGGCGGGGAGCTGTTTTTT
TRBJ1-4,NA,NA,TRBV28,CASSSTGATNEKLFF,TGTGCCAGCAGTTCCACAGGAGCAACTAATGAAAAACTGTTTTTT
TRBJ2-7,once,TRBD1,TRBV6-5,CASSYPTGGQYF,TGTGCCAGCAGTTATCCCACAGGGGGACAGTACTTC
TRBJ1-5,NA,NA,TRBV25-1,CASSDVDSWNQPQHF,TGTGCCAGCAGTGATGTCGATAGTTGGAATCAGCCCCAGCATTTT
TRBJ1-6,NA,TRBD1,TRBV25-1,CASSGMTGDVSPLHF,TGTGCCAGCAGTGGAATGACAGGGGATGTTTCACCCCTCCACTTT
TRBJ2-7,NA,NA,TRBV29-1,CSVSGESYEQYF,TGCAGCGTTTCCGGGGAGTCCTACGAGCAGTACTTC